Included here is one TCR beta chain sequence, with context. The data were taken from a study of control samples from healthy donors and cancer patients. Assay used: immunoSEQ multiplex PCR; TCRdb lists only in-frame clones, some missing. The sample shows 150,000 or so clones, over 85% of them seen only once. Germline CDR1 is GTSNPN and CDR2 is SVGIG (reference sequence). This CDR3 comprises 11 residues. V was trimmed by 2 bases and J by 3 bases, leaving 5 bases between them. Specimen: blood. The TCR was taken from a man aged 18 to 30 in good health. The chain employs TRBV30 and TRBJ2-7; D is unclear. CDR3 loop: CAWSQGYEQYF. DNA for the CDR3: TGTGCCTGGAGTCAAGGCTACGAGCAGTACTTC.